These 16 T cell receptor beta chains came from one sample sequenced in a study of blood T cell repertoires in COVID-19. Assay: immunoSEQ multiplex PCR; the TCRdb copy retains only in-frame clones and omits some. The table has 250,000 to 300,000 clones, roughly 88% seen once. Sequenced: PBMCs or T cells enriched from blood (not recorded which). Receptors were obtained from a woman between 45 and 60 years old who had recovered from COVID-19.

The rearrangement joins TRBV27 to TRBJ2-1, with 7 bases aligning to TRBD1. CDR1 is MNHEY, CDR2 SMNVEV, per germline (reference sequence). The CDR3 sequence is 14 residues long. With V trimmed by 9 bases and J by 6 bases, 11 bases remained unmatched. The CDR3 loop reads CARLTGVRANEQFF. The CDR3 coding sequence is TGTGCCAGACTTACAGGGGTAAGGGCCAATGAGCAGTTCTTC.

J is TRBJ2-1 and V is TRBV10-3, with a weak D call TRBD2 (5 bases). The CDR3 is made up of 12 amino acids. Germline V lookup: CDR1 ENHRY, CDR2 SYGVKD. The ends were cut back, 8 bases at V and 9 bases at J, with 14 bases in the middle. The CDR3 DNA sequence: TGTGCCATCGGGTTCAGCAGCGGTGAGCAGTTCTTC. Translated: CAIGFSSGEQFF.

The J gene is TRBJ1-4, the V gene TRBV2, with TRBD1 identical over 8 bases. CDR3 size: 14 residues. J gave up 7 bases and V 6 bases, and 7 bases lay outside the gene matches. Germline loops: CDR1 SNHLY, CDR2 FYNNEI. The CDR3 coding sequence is TGTGCCAGCAGATCCGACAGGGGTTTTGAAAAACTGTTTTTT. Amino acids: CASRSDRGFEKLFF.

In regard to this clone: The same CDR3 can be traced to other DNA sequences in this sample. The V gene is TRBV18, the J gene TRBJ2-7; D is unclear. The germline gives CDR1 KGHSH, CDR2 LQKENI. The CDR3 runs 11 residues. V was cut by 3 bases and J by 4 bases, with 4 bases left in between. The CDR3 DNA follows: TGTGCCAGCTCACCCCAGTACGAGCAGTACTTC. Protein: CASSPQYEQYF.

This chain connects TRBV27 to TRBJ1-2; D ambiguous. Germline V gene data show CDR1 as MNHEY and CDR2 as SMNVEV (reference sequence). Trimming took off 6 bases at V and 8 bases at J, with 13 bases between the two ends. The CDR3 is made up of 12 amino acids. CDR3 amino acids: CASRSLGRGYTF. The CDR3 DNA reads TGTGCCAGCAGATCCCTCGGCAGGGGCTACACCTTC.

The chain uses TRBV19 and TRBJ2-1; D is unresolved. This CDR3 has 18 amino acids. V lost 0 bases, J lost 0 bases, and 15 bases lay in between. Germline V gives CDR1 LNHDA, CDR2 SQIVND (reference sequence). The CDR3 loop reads CASSIERLGRASYNEQFF. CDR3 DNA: TGTGCCAGTAGTATAGAGCGTCTGGGCCGTGCCTCCTACAATGAGCAGTTCTTC.

CDR3 coding DNA: TGTGCCAGCAGCCAGTTGGGGCAGAAAACTTATGGCTACACCTTC. It encodes CASSQLGQKTYGYTF. J is TRBJ1-2 and V is TRBV3-1 (or the pseudogene TRBV3-2); possible D gene TRBD1, 5 bases. This CDR3 is built from 15 residues. CDR1 and CDR2 (germline): LGHDT, YNNKEL (reference sequence). V was trimmed by 3 bases and J by 5 bases, leaving 16 bases between them.

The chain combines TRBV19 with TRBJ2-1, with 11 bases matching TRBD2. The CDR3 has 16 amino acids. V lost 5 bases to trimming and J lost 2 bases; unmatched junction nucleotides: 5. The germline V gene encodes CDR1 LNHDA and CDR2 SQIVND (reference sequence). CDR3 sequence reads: CASSQIAGGTYNEQFF. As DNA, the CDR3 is TGTGCCAGTAGTCAAATAGCGGGAGGGACCTACAATGAGCAGTTCTTC.

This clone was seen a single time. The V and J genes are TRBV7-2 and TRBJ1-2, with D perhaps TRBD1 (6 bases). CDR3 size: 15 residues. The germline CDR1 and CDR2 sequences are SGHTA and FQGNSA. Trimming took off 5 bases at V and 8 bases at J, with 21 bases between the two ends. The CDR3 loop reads CASSKSPGAGGGYTF. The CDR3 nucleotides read TGTGCCAGCAGCAAATCGCCAGGGGCAGGAGGAGGCTACACCTTC.

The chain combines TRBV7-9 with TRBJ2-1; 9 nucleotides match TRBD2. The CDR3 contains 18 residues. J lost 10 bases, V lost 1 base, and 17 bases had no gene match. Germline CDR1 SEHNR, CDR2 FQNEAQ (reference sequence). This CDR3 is CASSLVRGWREGDREQFF. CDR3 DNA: TGTGCCAGCAGCTTAGTTCGCGGTTGGCGGGAGGGAGACCGGGAGCAGTTCTTC.

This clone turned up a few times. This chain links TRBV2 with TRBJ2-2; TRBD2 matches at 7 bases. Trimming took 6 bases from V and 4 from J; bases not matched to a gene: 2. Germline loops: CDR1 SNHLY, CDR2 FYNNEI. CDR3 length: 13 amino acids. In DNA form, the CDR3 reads TGTGCCAGCAGGGGAGGGACCACCGGGGAGCTGTTTTTT. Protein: CASRGGTTGELFF.

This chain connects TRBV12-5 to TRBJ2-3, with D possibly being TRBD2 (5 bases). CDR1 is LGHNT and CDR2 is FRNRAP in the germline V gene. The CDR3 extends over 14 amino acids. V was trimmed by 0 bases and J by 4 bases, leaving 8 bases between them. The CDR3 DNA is TGTGCTAGTGGTTTGGTTAGCGCCGCAGATACGCAGTATTTT. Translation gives CASGLVSAADTQYF.

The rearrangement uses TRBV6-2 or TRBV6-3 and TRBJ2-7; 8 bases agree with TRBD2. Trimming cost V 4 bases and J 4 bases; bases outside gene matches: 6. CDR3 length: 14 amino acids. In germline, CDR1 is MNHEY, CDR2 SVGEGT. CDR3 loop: CASSWTSSRYEQYF. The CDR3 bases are TGTGCCAGCAGTTGGACTAGCTCAAGATACGAGCAGTACTTC.

The CDR3 region has the DNA TGTGCCAGCGATATACAGGGGGCCGGGTGGACTGAAGCTTTCTTT. Translated: CASDIQGAGWTEAFF. The chain combines TRBV19 with TRBJ1-1; 9 nucleotides match TRBD1. CDR3 length equals 15 residues. Germline CDR1 is LNHDA and CDR2 is SQIVND (reference sequence). Unmatched junction bases numbered 13, after V lost 9 bases and J lost 5 bases. Filled out from reference TRBV19 and TRBJ1-1, the complete variable domain reads DGGITQSPKYLFRKEGQNVTLSCEQNLNHDAMYWYRQDPGQGLRLIYYSQIVNDFQKGDIAEGYSVSREKKESFPLTVTSAQKNPTAFYLCASDIQGAGWTEAFFGQGTRLTVV.

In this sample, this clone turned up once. CDR3 residues: CASSLGGQGIAGELFF. The CDR3 nucleotides are TGTGCCAGCAGCTTAGGGGGGCAGGGGATAGCCGGGGAGCTGTTTTTT. The rearrangement joins TRBV11-2 to TRBJ2-2; D is possibly TRBD1 (6 bases). This CDR3 is built from 16 residues. V shed 1 base and J shed 6 bases, with 15 bases lying between them. CDR1 and CDR2 from the germline V gene are SGHAT and FQNNGV.

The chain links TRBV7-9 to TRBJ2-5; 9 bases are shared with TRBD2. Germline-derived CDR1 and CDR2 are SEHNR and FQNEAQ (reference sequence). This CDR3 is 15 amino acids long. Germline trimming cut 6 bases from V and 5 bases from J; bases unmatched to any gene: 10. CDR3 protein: CASSSIAGAGETQYF. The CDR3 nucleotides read TGTGCCAGCAGTTCTATAGCGGGAGCAGGTGAGACCCAGTACTTC.